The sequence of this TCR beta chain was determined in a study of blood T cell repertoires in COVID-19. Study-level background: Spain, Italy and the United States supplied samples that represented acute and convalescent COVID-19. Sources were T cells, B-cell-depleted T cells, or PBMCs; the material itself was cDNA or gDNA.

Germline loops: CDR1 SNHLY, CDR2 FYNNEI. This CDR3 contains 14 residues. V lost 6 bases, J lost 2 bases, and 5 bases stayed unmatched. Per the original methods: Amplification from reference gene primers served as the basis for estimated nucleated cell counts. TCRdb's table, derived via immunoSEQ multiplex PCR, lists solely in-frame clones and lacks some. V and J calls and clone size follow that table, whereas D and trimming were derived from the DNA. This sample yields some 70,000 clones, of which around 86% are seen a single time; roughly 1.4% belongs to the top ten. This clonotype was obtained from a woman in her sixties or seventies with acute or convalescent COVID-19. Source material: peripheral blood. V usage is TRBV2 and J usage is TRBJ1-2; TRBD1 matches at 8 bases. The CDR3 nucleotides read TGTGCCAGCAGGCGTGGACAGGGAAACTATGGCTACACCTTC. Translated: CASRRGQGNYGYTF.